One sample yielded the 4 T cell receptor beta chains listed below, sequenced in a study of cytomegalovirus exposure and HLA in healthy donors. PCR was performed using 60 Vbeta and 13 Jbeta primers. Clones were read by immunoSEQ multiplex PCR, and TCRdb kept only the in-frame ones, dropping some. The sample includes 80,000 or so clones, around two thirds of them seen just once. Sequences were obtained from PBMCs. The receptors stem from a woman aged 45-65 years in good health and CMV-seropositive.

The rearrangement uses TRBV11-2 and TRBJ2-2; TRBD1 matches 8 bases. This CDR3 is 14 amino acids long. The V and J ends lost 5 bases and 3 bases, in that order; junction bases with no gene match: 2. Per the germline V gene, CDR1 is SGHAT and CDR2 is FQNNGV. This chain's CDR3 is CASSTTGDTGELFF. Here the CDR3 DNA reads TGTGCCAGCAGCACGACAGGGGACACCGGGGAGCTGTTTTTT.

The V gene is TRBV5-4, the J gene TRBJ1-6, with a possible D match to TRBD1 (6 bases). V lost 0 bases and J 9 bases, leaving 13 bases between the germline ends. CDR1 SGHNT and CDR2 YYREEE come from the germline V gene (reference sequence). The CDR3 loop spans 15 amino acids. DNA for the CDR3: TGTGCCAGCAGCTTGGATCAGGGGAGAGGTTCACCCCTCCACTTT. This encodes CASSLDQGRGSPLHF.

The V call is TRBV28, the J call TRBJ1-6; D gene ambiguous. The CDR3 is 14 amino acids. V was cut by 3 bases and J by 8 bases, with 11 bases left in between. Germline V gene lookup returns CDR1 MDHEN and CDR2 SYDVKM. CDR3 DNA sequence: TGTGCCAGCAGTTTCCCCAGGAGGGATTCACCCCTCCACTTT. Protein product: CASSFPRRDSPLHF.

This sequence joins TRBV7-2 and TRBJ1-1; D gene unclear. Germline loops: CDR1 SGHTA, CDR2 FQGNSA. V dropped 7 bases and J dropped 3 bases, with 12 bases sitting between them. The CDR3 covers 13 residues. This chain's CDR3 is CASKEPRDTEAFF. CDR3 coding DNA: TGTGCCAGCAAAGAACCCCGGGACACTGAAGCTTTCTTT.